The 25 T cell receptor beta chains below come from one sample, sequenced in a study of cytomegalovirus exposure and HLA in healthy donors. The PCR had 60 Vbeta and 13 Jbeta primers. Sequencing was performed with immunoSEQ multiplex PCR; in TCRdb, only in-frame clones are kept and a portion is missing. The sample data list 60,000 to 70,000 clones. Material for sequencing was PBMCs. These receptors originate from a boy aged 5 to 17 in good health and CMV-seronegative.

The chain joins TRBV9 to TRBJ1-1; D remains ambiguous. This CDR3 is built from 12 residues. Trimming left V 9 bases short and J 1 base short, with 10 bases between. Germline V gene lookup returns CDR1 SGDLS and CDR2 YYNGEE. CDR3 region: CATGGRNTEAFF. For the CDR3, the DNA is TGTGCCACAGGCGGGAGGAACACTGAAGCTTTCTTT.

The J gene is TRBJ1-3, the V gene TRBV18, with D perhaps TRBD1 (5 bases). The germline CDR1 and CDR2 sequences are KGHSH and LQKENI. There are 18 residues in the CDR3. V lost 0 bases to trimming and J lost 0 bases, with 15 bases between them. The CDR3 region is CASSPPGSTAYSGNTIYF. CDR3 in DNA: TGTGCCAGCTCACCACCGGGTTCGACAGCTTACTCTGGAAACACCATATATTTT.

V and J are TRBV12-1 and TRBJ2-2; the table's D call of TRBD2 was not tested on the DNA. TRBV12-1 constitutes a pseudogene. The CDR3 contains 19 residues. The DNA of the CDR3 is TGTGCCAGCAGCTTTGGCTATGCTAGCGGGAGAAAAGACACCGGGGAGCTGTTTTTT. It encodes CASSFGYASGRKDTGELFF.

The chain recombines TRBV4-3 with TRBJ2-5; D uncertain. Trimming shortened V by 0 bases and J by 4 bases, and 9 bases separated the two germline ends. This CDR3 has 14 residues. Per the germline V gene, CDR1 is LGHNA and CDR2 is YSLEER. The CDR3 protein is CASSQEPERETQYF. As DNA, the CDR3 is TGCGCCAGCAGCCAAGAGCCGGAGAGAGAGACCCAGTACTTC.

The V and J genes are TRBV4-2 and TRBJ2-3; TRBD2 aligns across 9 bases. The CDR3 length is 18 residues. V lost 5 bases, J lost 4 bases, and 16 bases stayed unmatched. Germline V CDR1 and CDR2: LGHNA, YNFKEQ. The CDR3 nucleotides read TGTGCCAGCAGCTCACGCCCCGTAAGCGCGGGAGGGGCAGATACGCAGTATTTT. This gives the protein CASSSRPVSAGGADTQYF.

This rearrangement joins TRBV6-5 to TRBJ1-1, with D tentatively TRBD1 (6 bases). The V end was cut by 4 bases, the J end by 3 bases, with 15 bases between. CDR1 MNHEY and CDR2 SVGAGI come from the germline V gene. The CDR3 contains 15 residues. The CDR3 DNA is TGTGCCAGCAGTTGGGGAGGGGGGGCGGACACTGAAGCTTTCTTT. It encodes CASSWGGGADTEAFF.

This chain links TRBV9 with TRBJ1-2; 9 nucleotides line up with TRBD1. Germline assignment: CDR1 SGDLS and CDR2 YYNGEE. The CDR3 loop spans 14 amino acids. Trimming cost V 3 bases and J 4 bases; bases outside gene matches: 4. CDR3 loop: CASSEQDRGYGYTF. CDR3 sequence (DNA): TGTGCCAGCAGCGAACAGGACAGGGGCTATGGCTACACCTTC.

For the CDR3, the DNA is TGTGCCAGCAGCCCCGGACTAGCGGGAGGGTACAATGAGCAGTTCTTC. Translating it yields CASSPGLAGGYNEQFF. This rearrangement joins TRBV11-3 to TRBJ2-1; the match to TRBD2 covers 15 bases. The CDR3 has 16 residues. J was trimmed by 4 bases and V by 5 bases; bases with no gene match: 3. The germline V gene has CDR1 SGHNT and CDR2 YENEEA.

The gene calls are TRBV7-9 and TRBJ2-2; 12 nucleotides align to TRBD2. The germline CDR1 and CDR2 sequences are SEHNR and FQNEAQ (reference sequence). With 2 bases clipped from V and 7 bases from J, the junction kept 2 bases outside the gene matches. The CDR3 is made up of 15 amino acids. The DNA for the CDR3 is TGTGCCAGCAGCTTAATGGGACTAGCGGGCGGGGAGCTGTTTTTT. It codes for CASSLMGLAGGELFF.

This chain links TRBV20-1 with TRBJ1-1; D is unresolved. V lost 6 bases and J 6 bases, leaving 5 bases between the germline ends. Germline V gene lookup returns CDR1 DFQATT and CDR2 SNEGSKA (reference sequence). The CDR3 consists of 9 residues. CDR3 in DNA: TGCAGTGCCCCGGCTGAAGCTTTCTTT. It translates to CSAPAEAFF.

This chain links TRBV6-5 with TRBJ2-5; no clear D gene. Germline V gene lookup returns CDR1 MNHEY and CDR2 SVGAGI. The V and J ends lost 0 bases and 1 base respectively, with 12 bases between them. This CDR3 is 16 amino acids long. CDR3 sequence reads: CASSYSIEQAQETQYF. DNA of the CDR3: TGTGCCAGCAGTTACTCGATTGAGCAGGCCCAAGAGACCCAGTACTTC.

V is TRBV7-9 and J is TRBJ1-4; 11 bases map to TRBD1. Trimming at V came to 3 bases and at J to 0 bases, leaving 6 bases not matched to a gene. CDR1 is SEHNR and CDR2 is FQNEAQ in the germline V gene (reference sequence). The CDR3 has 18 amino acids. CDR3 residues: CASSFVMGQGATNEKLFF. Here the CDR3 DNA reads TGTGCCAGCAGCTTTGTTATGGGACAGGGGGCAACTAATGAAAAACTGTTTTTT.

The chain couples TRBV30 to TRBJ2-5; 7 nucleotides match TRBD1. The J call is uncertain, as TRBJ2-7 better fits the DNA end. The CDR3 sequence is 13 residues long. Germline CDR1 reads GTSNPN; CDR2 reads SVGIG (reference sequence). The DNA of the CDR3 is TGTGCCTGGAGTGCTACAGGGGTGGGCGAGCAGTACTTC. It translates to CAWSATGVGEQYF.

The genes are TRBV5-1 and TRBJ1-2; 7 positions agree with TRBD1. The CDR3 totals 19 residues. The germline V gene has CDR1 SGHRS and CDR2 YFSETQ. V trimming: 4 bases; J trimming: 2 bases; junction bases outside the gene matches: 20. The CDR3 DNA sequence: TGCGCCAGCAGCCCCGGACAGGCTGATCTCCCCATTTTAAACTATGGCTACACCTTC. Its translation is CASSPGQADLPILNYGYTF.

The J gene is TRBJ2-7, the V gene TRBV13; 9 positions match TRBD2. CDR3 size: 14 residues. Germline-derived CDR1 and CDR2 are PRHDT and FYEKMQ (reference sequence). Trimming at V came to 5 bases and at J to 8 bases, leaving 10 bases not matched to a gene. CDR3 sequence: CASSISGSSNKQYF. The CDR3 DNA reads as TGTGCCAGCAGCATTAGCGGGAGTTCCAATAAGCAGTACTTC. Variable domain in full (rest from reference TRBV13 and TRBJ2-7): AAGVIQSPRHLIKEKRETATLKCYPIPRHDTVYWYQQGPGQDPQFLISFYEKMQSDKGSIPDRFSAQQFSDYHSELNMSSLELGDSALYFCASSISGSSNKQYFGPGTRLTVT.

The chain is built from TRBV7-8 and TRBJ1-2, with no clear D. Per the germline V gene, CDR1 is SGHVS and CDR2 is FQNEAQ. The CDR3 totals 15 residues. The V gene lost 1 base and the J gene lost 1 base, with 10 bases spanning the gap. The CDR3 loop reads CASSLDLTNNYGYTF. In DNA form, the CDR3 reads TGTGCCAGCAGCTTAGACTTAACTAATAACTATGGCTACACCTTC.

The chain carries TRBV7-8 and TRBJ2-5; 7 nucleotides align to TRBD2. The CDR3 is 14 residues long. The germline CDR1 and CDR2 sequences are SGHVS and FQNEAQ. J lost 2 bases, V lost 7 bases, and 7 bases had no gene match. CDR3 bases: TGTGCCAGCACCCTCGGCGGGAGACAAGAGACCCAGTACTTC. Encoded protein: CASTLGGRQETQYF.

The chain links TRBV10-3 to TRBJ2-2; 7 bases are a match to TRBD2. The length of the CDR3 is 16 residues. Germline V gene lookup returns CDR1 ENHRY and CDR2 SYGVKD. After removal of 8 bases from V and 1 base from J, the junction contained 10 bases not matched to a gene. This chain's CDR3 is CAIRESGAENTGELFF. CDR3 DNA: TGTGCCATCCGGGAAAGCGGGGCGGAGAACACCGGGGAGCTGTTTTTT.

The chain employs TRBV7-2 and TRBJ1-5; unclear D gene. V lost 4 bases and J 0 bases, leaving 10 bases between the germline ends. Germline V gene data show CDR1 as SGHTA and CDR2 as FQGNSA. This CDR3 is built from 15 residues. The CDR3 loop reads CASSSGGASNQPQHF. CDR3 DNA: TGTGCCAGCAGCTCCGGCGGTGCTAGCAATCAGCCCCAGCATTTT.

CDR3 sequence (DNA): TGTGCCACCAGCAGAGGACAGGGCGGAGCAGATACGCAGTATTTT. This gives the protein CATSRGQGGADTQYF. The V gene is TRBV15, the J gene TRBJ2-3, with 7 bases fitting TRBD1. V lost 1 base and J lost 4; bases outside the gene matches: 5. CDR3 length: 15 residues. Germline CDR1 reads LNHNV; CDR2 reads YYDKDF (reference sequence).

The V and J genes are TRBV7-9 and TRBJ2-2; D possibly corresponds to TRBD2 (6 bases). Germline-derived CDR1 and CDR2 are SEHNR and FQNEAQ (reference sequence). The CDR3 spans 15 residues. Trimming cost V 5 bases and J 6 bases, with 16 bases left between them. The chain's CDR3 is CASSLLRGGAGELFF. The CDR3 DNA follows: TGTGCCAGCAGCCTGCTAAGGGGAGGAGCCGGGGAGCTGTTTTTT.

This rearrangement joins TRBV6-5 to TRBJ1-5; 8 bases agree with TRBD1. After removal of 6 bases from V and 4 bases from J, the junction contained 8 bases not matched to a gene. Germline V lookup: CDR1 MNHEY, CDR2 SVGAGI. CDR3 length: 15 amino acids. For the CDR3, the DNA is TGTGCCAGCAGATCTTCAGGGGGCTCGAATCAGCCCCAGCATTTT. Translated: CASRSSGGSNQPQHF.

The gene calls are TRBV7-3 and TRBJ2-3; D unclear. The CDR3 sequence is 14 residues long. Germline CDR1 is SGHTA and CDR2 is FQGTGA. Deletions cut 3 bases from V and 1 base from J, with 8 bases between. The CDR3 coding sequence is TGTGCCAGCAGCTTCCTGACTGGCACAGATACGCAGTATTTT. This sequence encodes CASSFLTGTDTQYF.

The chain joins TRBV9 to TRBJ2-7, with TRBD1 identical over 8 bases. The CDR3 contains 16 residues. The J segment lost 6 bases and the V segment lost 0 bases, leaving 11 bases of the junction unmatched. CDR1 and CDR2 from the germline V gene are SGDLS and YYNGEE. CDR3: CASSVEPQGTGREQYF. The DNA for the CDR3 is TGTGCCAGCAGCGTAGAACCTCAGGGGACAGGTCGCGAGCAGTACTTC.

V gene TRBV6-6 combines with J gene TRBJ1-4; weak D call: TRBD1 (5 bases). The CDR3 extends over 14 amino acids. V lost 0 bases to trimming and J lost 6 bases, with 8 bases between them. Germline V gene sequence: CDR1 MNHNY, CDR2 SVGAGI (reference sequence). This chain's CDR3 is CASSYSGQDEKLFF. The CDR3 DNA sequence: TGTGCCAGCAGTTACTCGGGGCAGGATGAAAAACTGTTTTTT.